The TCR beta chain under discussion was sequenced for a study of CD8 T cells in ankylosing spondylitis. Whole-study results and caveats: Previous work reported some of these motif variants in the synovial fluid and blood of reactive arthritis.

TCRdb fed the 5' RACE reads into MiXCR, producing one record per CDR3 protein. The table records roughly 180,000 distinct CDR3 sequences, roughly 10% of them present only once. Comment on this clonotype: Its specificity is unknown.

CDR3 length equals 15 residues. The germline V gene has CDR1 SGHTA and CDR2 FQGNSA. Trimming shortened V by 1 base and J by 3 bases, and 12 bases separated the two germline ends. The sequenced sample consisted of blood, either unsorted or a sorted T cell fraction (not recorded which). This clonotype was sampled from a female donor with ankylosing spondylitis or in good health (not recorded which). The genes are TRBV7-2 and TRBJ1-1; no definite D call. The CDR3 coding sequence is TGTGCCAGCAGCTTAGTTTCAGGCGGGGACACTGAAGCTTTCTTT. It translates to CASSLVSGGDTEAFF.